Sequencing of this TCR beta chain was carried out in a study of CD8+CD57+ T cells in acquired aplastic anemia. About the study: Sorted CD4+ and CD8+ cells gave a mean 3.2 ug DNA, range about 0.19 to 27.4 ug. Study-wide points: Between the patient and control groups, CD8+ Simpson's diversity did not differ significantly.

In regard to this clonotype: As yet, its antigen is unknown.

CDR1 and CDR2 from the germline V gene are GTSNPN and SVGIG (reference sequence). The CDR3 runs 15 residues. Germline trimming cut 3 bases from V and 10 bases from J; bases unmatched to any gene: 11. Genomic DNA, serving as template, underwent TCR beta VDJ and CDR3 profiling. TCRdb reanalysed the reads using MiXCR and keeps one entry per CDR3 protein. The sample lists about 180,000 distinct CDR3 sequences, approximately 45% seen once, with under 3% in the top ten. The sequence came from a human donor in good health. The sequenced material came from sorted CD4+, CD8+, or CD8+CD57+ T cells (not recorded which) from PBMCs. The chain combines TRBV30 with TRBJ2-3; the match to TRBD2 covers 12 bases. The CDR3 sequence is CAWSPRLAGVLSQYF. CDR3 DNA sequence: TGTGCCTGGAGCCCTCGACTAGCGGGAGTACTCTCGCAGTATTTT.